Listed below are T cell receptor beta chains from one sample, sequenced in a study of blood T cell repertoires in COVID-19. This table comes from immunoSEQ multiplex PCR, and its TCRdb copy is limited to in-frame clones, with some not included. The profile shows some 250,000 clones, 70% to 90% of them singletons. Sequenced material: peripheral blood. All receptors come from a human donor in a cohort sampled during active COVID-19. The CDR3 runs from the conserved cysteine through the conserved F or W. The D gene is left open where the match is weak. Some rows have no size entry. The others give once, few or many, or a class for an expanded clone.

cdr3_nt: TGTGCCAGCAGCCCTAAAAAATTAACCGAACAGGGGGCAAGAGGCTACACCTTC
cdr3_aa: CASSPKKLTEQGARGYTF
v_call: TRBV11-2
d_call: TRBD1
clone_size: NA
j_call: TRBJ1-2

cdr3_nt: TGTGCCAGCAGCTTAGGGGGGGTGAACTATGGCTACACCTTC
cdr3_aa: CASSLGGVNYGYTF
v_call: TRBV7-2
d_call: NA
clone_size: NA
j_call: TRBJ1-2

cdr3_nt: TGTGCCACCAGCAGAGATATGTCGGGGGGCAATGAGCAGTTCTTC
cdr3_aa: CATSRDMSGGNEQFF
v_call: TRBV15
d_call: TRBD2
clone_size: NA
j_call: TRBJ2-1

cdr3_nt: TGTGCCAGCAGCGTCCGGGACACTGAAGCTTTCTTT
cdr3_aa: CASSVRDTEAFF
v_call: TRBV9
d_call: NA
clone_size: NA
j_call: TRBJ1-1

cdr3_nt: TGTGCCACCAGTGAGCTCGGGACAGGGAGCAATCAGCCCCAGCATTTT
cdr3_aa: CATSELGTGSNQPQHF
v_call: TRBV24-1
d_call: TRBD1
clone_size: NA
j_call: TRBJ1-5

cdr3_nt: TGTGCCAGTATGGGGAAGCGGGAGGGCCATTTCTACAATGAGCAGTTCTTC
cdr3_aa: CASMGKREGHFYNEQFF
v_call: TRBV5-4
d_call: TRBD2
clone_size: NA
j_call: TRBJ2-1

cdr3_nt: TGTGCCAGCAGTCCCTTCAACAGACAGGGGGGCTACGAGCAGTACTTC
cdr3_aa: CASSPFNRQGGYEQYF
v_call: TRBV28
d_call: TRBD1
clone_size: NA
j_call: TRBJ2-7

cdr3_nt: TGTGCCAGCCCCCGCGAACTCGGACAGCCTAACACTGAAGCTTTCTTT
cdr3_aa: CASPRELGQPNTEAFF
v_call: TRBV28
d_call: NA
clone_size: NA
j_call: TRBJ1-1

cdr3_nt: TGTGCCATCAGTGAGTCGGTATCTAGCGGGGGTGGATCGCAGTACTTC
cdr3_aa: CAISESVSSGGGSQYF
v_call: TRBV10-3
d_call: TRBD2
clone_size: NA
j_call: TRBJ2-7

cdr3_nt: TGCGCCAGCAGCCAAGAAGAGGAGGGGACAGTGTCCTACGAGCAGTACTTC
cdr3_aa: CASSQEEEGTVSYEQYF
v_call: TRBV4-1
d_call: NA
clone_size: NA
j_call: TRBJ2-7

cdr3_nt: TGTGCCAGCAGTTTTTCGGGAGGGCTCAACGAGCAGTACTTC
cdr3_aa: CASSFSGGLNEQYF
v_call: TRBV28
d_call: TRBD2
clone_size: few
j_call: TRBJ2-7

cdr3_nt: TGCGCCAGCAGCGGACGGGGGGGCACCGGGGAGCTGTTTTTT
cdr3_aa: CASSGRGGTGELFF
v_call: TRBV5-1
d_call: TRBD2
clone_size: NA
j_call: TRBJ2-2

cdr3_nt: TGTGCCAGCAGCTCCGGGACAGGGAATGAGTACGAGCAGTACTTC
cdr3_aa: CASSSGTGNEYEQYF
v_call: TRBV13
d_call: TRBD1
clone_size: NA
j_call: TRBJ2-7

cdr3_nt: TGTGCCAGCAGTGACCGGACGGGGACTTTCTTT
cdr3_aa: CASSDRTGTFF
v_call: TRBV6-1
d_call: NA
clone_size: NA
j_call: TRBJ1-1

cdr3_nt: TGTGCCAGCAGCTTGGCCCGGGACAGGGGCGCCGGGGAGCAGTACTTC
cdr3_aa: CASSLARDRGAGEQYF
v_call: TRBV7-2
d_call: TRBD1
clone_size: NA
j_call: TRBJ2-7

cdr3_nt: TGTGCCACCAGCACGGTGCGGGAGACGCGCGAGCAGTACTTC
cdr3_aa: CATSTVRETREQYF
v_call: TRBV15
d_call: TRBD2
clone_size: once
j_call: TRBJ2-7

cdr3_nt: TGTGCCACCAGTGCCTACACGGGACAGGGTCACAACAATGAGCAGTTCTTC
cdr3_aa: CATSAYTGQGHNNEQFF
v_call: TRBV24-1
d_call: TRBD1
clone_size: NA
j_call: TRBJ2-1

cdr3_nt: TGTGCCAGCAGCGGGACAGGGAGGCATGAGCAGTTCTTC
cdr3_aa: CASSGTGRHEQFF
v_call: TRBV4-2
d_call: TRBD1
clone_size: NA
j_call: TRBJ2-1

cdr3_nt: TGCAGTGCTAGTTTTCCAGGGGGCAATGAGCAGTTCTTC
cdr3_aa: CSASFPGGNEQFF
v_call: TRBV20-1
d_call: TRBD1
clone_size: NA
j_call: TRBJ2-1

cdr3_nt: TGTGCCAGCTCACCCAATTATGGGACAGGTAACACTGAAGCTTTCTTT
cdr3_aa: CASSPNYGTGNTEAFF
v_call: TRBV18
d_call: TRBD1
clone_size: NA
j_call: TRBJ1-1

cdr3_nt: TGTGCCAGCAGCAGAGACTCTCCTAGCACAGATACGCAGTATTTT
cdr3_aa: CASSRDSPSTDTQYF
v_call: TRBV6-6
d_call: NA
clone_size: NA
j_call: TRBJ2-3

cdr3_nt: TGCGCCAGCGCGGTAACAGGGGGCCTTAATGAAAAACTGTTTTTT
cdr3_aa: CASAVTGGLNEKLFF
v_call: TRBV5-1
d_call: TRBD1
clone_size: NA
j_call: TRBJ1-4

cdr3_nt: TGTGCCAGCAGTCGAACAGGTTTGAACACTGAAGCTTTCTTT
cdr3_aa: CASSRTGLNTEAFF
v_call: TRBV6-5
d_call: NA
clone_size: NA
j_call: TRBJ1-1

cdr3_nt: TGTGCCAGTAGAGGAGCGGTTACCTACAATGAGCAGTTCTTC
cdr3_aa: CASRGAVTYNEQFF
v_call: TRBV19
d_call: NA
clone_size: NA
j_call: TRBJ2-1

cdr3_nt: TGTGCCAGCTCACCTGAGTCTCCTAGGAACTCCTACGAGCAGTACTTC
cdr3_aa: CASSPESPRNSYEQYF
v_call: TRBV18
d_call: NA
clone_size: NA
j_call: TRBJ2-7